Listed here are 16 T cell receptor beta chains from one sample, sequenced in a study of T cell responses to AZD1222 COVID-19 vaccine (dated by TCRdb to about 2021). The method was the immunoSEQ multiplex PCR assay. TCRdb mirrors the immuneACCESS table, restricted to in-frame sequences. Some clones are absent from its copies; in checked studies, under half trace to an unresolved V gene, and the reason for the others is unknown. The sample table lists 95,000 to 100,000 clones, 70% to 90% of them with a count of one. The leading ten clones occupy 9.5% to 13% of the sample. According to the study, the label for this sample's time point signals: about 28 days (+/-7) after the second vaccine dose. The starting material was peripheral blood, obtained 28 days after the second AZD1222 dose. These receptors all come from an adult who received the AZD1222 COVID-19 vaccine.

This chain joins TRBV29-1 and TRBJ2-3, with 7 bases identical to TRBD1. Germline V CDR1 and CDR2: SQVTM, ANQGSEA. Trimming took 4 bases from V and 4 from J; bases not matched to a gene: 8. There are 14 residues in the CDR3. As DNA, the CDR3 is TGCAGCGTTGCGACAGGGAATCTCGCAGATACGCAGTATTTT. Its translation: CSVATGNLADTQYF.

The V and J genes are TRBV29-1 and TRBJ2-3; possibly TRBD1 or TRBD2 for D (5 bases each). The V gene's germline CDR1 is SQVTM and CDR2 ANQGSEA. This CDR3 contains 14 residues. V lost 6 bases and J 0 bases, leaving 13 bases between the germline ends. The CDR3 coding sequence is TGCAGCGTGGGGACGCGGATTAGCACAGATACGCAGTATTTT. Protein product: CSVGTRISTDTQYF.

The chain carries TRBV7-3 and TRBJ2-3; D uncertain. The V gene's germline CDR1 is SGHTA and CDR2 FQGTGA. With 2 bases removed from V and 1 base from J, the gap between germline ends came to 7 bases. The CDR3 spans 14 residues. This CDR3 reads CASSLRPGTDTQYF. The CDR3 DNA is TGTGCCAGCAGCTTACGTCCGGGCACAGATACGCAGTATTTT.

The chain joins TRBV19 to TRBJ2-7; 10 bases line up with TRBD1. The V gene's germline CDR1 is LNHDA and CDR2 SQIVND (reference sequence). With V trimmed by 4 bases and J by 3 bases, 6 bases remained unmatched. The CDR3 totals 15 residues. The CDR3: CASSTSGQGYYEQYF. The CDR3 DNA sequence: TGTGCCAGTAGTACCTCGGGACAGGGGTACTACGAGCAGTACTTC.

The CDR3 sequence is CASSQAQNSNQPQHF. CDR3 nucleotides: TGCGCCAGCAGCCAAGCACAGAATAGCAATCAGCCCCAGCATTTT. The chain uses TRBV4-1 and TRBJ1-5; no clear D gene. With 1 base removed from V and 0 bases from J, the gap between germline ends came to 7 bases. The CDR3 length is 15 residues. The germline V gene has CDR1 MGHRA and CDR2 YSYEKL.

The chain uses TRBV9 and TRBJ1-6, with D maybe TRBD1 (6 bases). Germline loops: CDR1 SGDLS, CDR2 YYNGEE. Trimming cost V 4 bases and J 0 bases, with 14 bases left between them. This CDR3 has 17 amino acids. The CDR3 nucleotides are TGTGCCAGCAGCTTTGGGGACACAAGCTCCTATAATTCACCCCTCCACTTT. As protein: CASSFGDTSSYNSPLHF.

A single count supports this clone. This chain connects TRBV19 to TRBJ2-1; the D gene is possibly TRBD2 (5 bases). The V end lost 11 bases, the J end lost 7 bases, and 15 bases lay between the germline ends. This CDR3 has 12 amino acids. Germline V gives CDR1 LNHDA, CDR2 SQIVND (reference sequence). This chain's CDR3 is CAGGIPGNEQFF. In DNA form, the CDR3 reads TGTGCCGGAGGCATCCCTGGGAATGAGCAGTTCTTC.

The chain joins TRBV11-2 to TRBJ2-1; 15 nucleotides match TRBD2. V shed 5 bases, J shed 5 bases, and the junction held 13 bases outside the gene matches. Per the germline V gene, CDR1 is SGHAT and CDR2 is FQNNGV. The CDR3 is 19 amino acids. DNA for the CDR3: TGTGCCAGCAGCGCGGATGGACTAGCGGGGGGGCCACGGCACAATGAGCAGTTCTTC. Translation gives CASSADGLAGGPRHNEQFF.

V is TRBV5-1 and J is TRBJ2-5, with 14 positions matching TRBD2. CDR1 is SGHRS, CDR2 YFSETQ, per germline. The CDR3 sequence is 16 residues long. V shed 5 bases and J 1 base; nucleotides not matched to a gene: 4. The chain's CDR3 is CASRGGTSGSQETQYF. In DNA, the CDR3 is TGCGCCAGCAGGGGAGGGACTAGCGGGAGCCAAGAGACCCAGTACTTC.

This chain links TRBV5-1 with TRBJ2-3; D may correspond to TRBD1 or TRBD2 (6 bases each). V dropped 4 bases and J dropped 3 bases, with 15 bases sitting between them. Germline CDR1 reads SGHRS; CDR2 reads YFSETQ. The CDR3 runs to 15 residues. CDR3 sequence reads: CASSPRGQMTDTQYF. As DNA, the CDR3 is TGCGCCAGCAGCCCCCGGGGGCAGATGACAGATACGCAGTATTTT.

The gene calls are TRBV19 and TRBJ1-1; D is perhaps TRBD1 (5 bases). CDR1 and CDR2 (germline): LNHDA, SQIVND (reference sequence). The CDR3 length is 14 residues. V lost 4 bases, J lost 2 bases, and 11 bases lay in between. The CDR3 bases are TGTGCCAGTAGTAGGCCGGACATAAACACTGAAGCTTTCTTT. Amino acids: CASSRPDINTEAFF. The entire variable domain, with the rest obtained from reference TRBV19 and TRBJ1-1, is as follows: DGGITQSPKYLFRKEGQNVTLSCEQNLNHDAMYWYRQDPGQGLRLIYYSQIVNDFQKGDIAEGYSVSREKKESFPLTVTSAQKNPTAFYLCASSRPDINTEAFFGQGTRLTVV.

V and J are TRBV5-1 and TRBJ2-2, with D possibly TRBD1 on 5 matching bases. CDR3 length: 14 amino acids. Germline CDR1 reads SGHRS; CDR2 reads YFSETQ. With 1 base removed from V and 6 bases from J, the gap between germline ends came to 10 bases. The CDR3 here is CASSLQGSAGELFF. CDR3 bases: TGCGCCAGCAGCTTGCAGGGCTCGGCCGGGGAGCTGTTTTTT.

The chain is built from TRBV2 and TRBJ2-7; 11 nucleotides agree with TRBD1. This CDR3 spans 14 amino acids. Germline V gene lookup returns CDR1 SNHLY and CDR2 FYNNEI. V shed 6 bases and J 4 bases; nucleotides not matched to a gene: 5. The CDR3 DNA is TGTGCCAGCAGGGGACAGGGGGAAGCTTACGAGCAGTACTTC. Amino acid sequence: CASRGQGEAYEQYF.

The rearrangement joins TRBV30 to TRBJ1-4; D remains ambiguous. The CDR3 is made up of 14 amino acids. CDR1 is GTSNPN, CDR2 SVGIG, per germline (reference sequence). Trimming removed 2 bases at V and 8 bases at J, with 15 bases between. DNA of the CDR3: TGTGCCTGGAGTTCAAAGGGAGTAGGGGAAAAACTGTTTTTT. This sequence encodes CAWSSKGVGEKLFF.

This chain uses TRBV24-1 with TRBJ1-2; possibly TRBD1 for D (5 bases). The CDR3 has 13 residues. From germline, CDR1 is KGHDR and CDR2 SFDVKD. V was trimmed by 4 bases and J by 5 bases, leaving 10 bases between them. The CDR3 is CATSEGVRYGYTF. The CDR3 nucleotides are TGTGCCACCAGTGAGGGGGTGAGGTATGGCTACACCTTC.

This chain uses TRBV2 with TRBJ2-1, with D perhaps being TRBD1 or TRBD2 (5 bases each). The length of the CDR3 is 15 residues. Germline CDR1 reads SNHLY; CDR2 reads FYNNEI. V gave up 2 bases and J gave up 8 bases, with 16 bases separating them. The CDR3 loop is CASSEMTGRDDEQFF. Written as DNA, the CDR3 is TGTGCCAGCAGTGAAATGACGGGACGGGACGATGAGCAGTTCTTC.